This T cell receptor (beta chain) was captured by sequencing in a study of blood T cell repertoires in COVID-19. Some clones are missing from TCRdb's copy, which holds only in-frame ones; the method was immunoSEQ multiplex PCR. The table shows about 160,000 clones, with approximately 90% occurring only once. V trimming: 4 bases; J trimming: 3 bases; junction bases outside the gene matches: 2. The CDR3 extends over 13 amino acids. CDR1 LNHDA and CDR2 SQIVND come from the germline V gene (reference sequence). Sequenced: peripheral blood. This clonotype was sampled from a woman in her fifties or sixties with active or convalescent COVID-19. The V call is TRBV19, the J call TRBJ1-1; 7 positions agree with TRBD1. As DNA, the CDR3 is TGTGCCAGTAGTAACACAGGGGACACTGAAGCTTTCTTT. Protein: CASSNTGDTEAFF.